Described below is a single T cell receptor (beta chain) sequence and its context. Its antigen is unknown. The input lacks base qualities; no much larger clone sits a single base away. This specimen comes from a study of cytomegalovirus exposure and HLA in healthy donors (dated by TCRdb to about 2017). In terms of the full investigation: An earlier analysis of roughly 570 of the donors reported 276 Gb of sequence data and approximately 120 million unique TCR beta sequences obtained from roughly 180 million T cells. Both class I and class II loci were covered by HLA typing, at four-digit resolution. Roughly 300 gigabases of sequencing data and around 80 million unique TCR sequences made up an early release that covered several hundred HLA-typed donors. Every repertoire in the discovery cohort had been generated on one and the same sequencing platform. The aim of the study was to test whether cataloging public T cell receptors could identify signatures of past pathogen exposure. Using immunosequencing, the study profiled T cell repertoires from 550 to 750 subjects and related those repertoires to cytomegalovirus serostatus. High-throughput TCR immunosequencing, statistical association of individual TCRs with disease status, and machine learning were combined to predict cytomegalovirus infection status. Typing coverage differed by locus: A, B, C, DRB1 and DQB1 were typed in about 620-640 donors, DQA1 in about 500, DPA1 in some 610, and DPB1 in 450 to 490. Donor age, sex, ethnicity and CMV serostatus were collected together with the repertoire data. Besides the first cohort of roughly 660 subjects, a separate validation cohort made up of 120 different subjects was used. Because of strong linkage in the cohort, roughly five DR-DQ haplotypes were treated as single units for association and clustering. A later analysis re-examined previously published TCR beta repertoires from roughly 650 donors and added high-resolution HLA genotyping to investigate patterns of TCR occurrence. Among 398 genotyped donors of the cohort, an average of roughly 240,000 unique TCR beta nucleotide sequences were sequenced per donor, around 18% of them non-productive. An earlier analysis of roughly 580 of the donors used high-throughput TCR beta sequencing to judge whether each TCR beta V gene segment behaved as functional or pseudogenic. The genetic ancestry cluster associated with self-reported Caucasian donors included over 65% of the approximately 400 genotyped donors. A later genetic analysis used genome-wide SNP genotypes for about 65% of the 666 donors, treating that subset as a discovery cohort. The later analysis used no new phenotypic data to find candidate immune exposures, relying instead on TCR beta sequences and their occurrence across donors.

The library was made by the immunoSEQ multiplex PCR assay. For the multiplex PCR, a mixture combining 60 forward primers for TCR Vbeta segments and 13 reverse primers for TCR Jbeta segments was used. Amplification of the CDR3 region of rearranged TCR beta genes was performed with a multiplex PCR assay on genomic DNA. On the Illumina HiSeq System, the amplified TCR beta libraries were sequenced as 87-base-pair reads. Concerning the study's data processing: In a later analysis, roughly 80 million unique TCR beta chains were counted across the approximately 670 repertoires, and roughly 9.9 million of these chains were shared by at least two donors. To remove PCR and sequencing errors, raw reads were error-corrected and collapsed into unique sequences using a nearest-neighbor algorithm that merged closely related sequences. V, D and J gene segments were assigned by aligning CDR3 sequences to IMGT reference sequences. For a sequence to be retained, at least a six-nucleotide match to both a V gene segment and a J gene segment was required. Rearrangements were called productive when the CDR3 lacked stop codons and stayed in frame with V and J; all others were non-productive. CDR3 was defined by IMGT convention, running from the second conserved V-encoded cysteine to the conserved J-encoded phenylalanine. The earlier analysis of approximately 500 of the donors excluded sequences that lacked an unambiguous match to a single V gene segment. An earlier analysis of 500 to 700 of the donors classified V segments as functional when productive rearrangements were above 56.7% and as segregating when the standard deviation between donors was above 5%. A statistical classification framework was developed to diagnose cytomegalovirus status using the catalog of TCR beta chain sequences. V and J gene assignment, in a later analysis, came from comparing TCR nucleotide sequences with IMGT/GENE-DB human TR gene sequences. In a later analysis, CDR3 sequences and most-parsimonious VDJ recombination scenarios were assigned using the TCRdist pipeline. In a later analysis, every TCR beta chain was defined by the combination of its CDR3 amino acid sequence and its V-gene family, and reads without a unique V-gene family were dropped. In a later analysis, several hundred highly shared, low-generation-probability nucleotide sequences were removed to address suspected cross-contamination and a sequencing artifact. A later analysis calculated a clonal expansion index for each public chain from normalized within-repertoire ranks of inferred template counts. Generation probabilities in a later analysis came from a VDJ recombination model fitted to out-of-frame rearrangements, and those results were checked against IGoR. In a later analysis, hypergeometric tests were used to score TCR-TCR, TCR-HLA and TCR-CMV co-occurrence, with a repertoire-size bias correction applied to TCR pairs. In a later analysis, false discovery rates were estimated by permuting HLA or CMV assignments 20 times. A later analysis grouped co-occurring TCRs with DBSCAN, adding TCRdist sequence similarity when clustering within HLA-allele-positive subsets. For co-occurrence clustering, repertoires with fewer than 30,000 or more than 120,000 public chains were excluded, along with four or five repertoires with anomalous nucleotide sharing. This is the immuneACCESS table as TCRdb keeps it, with only in-frame sequences that have V and J called. A part of the clones is gone; compared with another copy, unresolved V genes explain less than half, and the rest is unexplained. The V and J calls and the clone size are those of that table, but D and trimming were determined from the DNA. The sample table contains 220,000 or so clones; only one count was recorded for approximately 80% of them. Less than 4.5% of the sample is in the top ten clones.

CDR1 and CDR2, per the germline V gene, are SGHVS and FNYEAQ. V loses 3 bases, J loses 6 bases, and the germline ends lie 18 bases apart. From the cysteine up to the phenylalanine, the CDR3 has a length of 15 residues. Only the CDR3 DNA is retained, 45 bases long and in frame from the first base. Beyond this particular receptor, the publication reports: A further reported finding was that TCR beta sequences accurately predicted the HLA-A and HLA-B alleles for most subjects in the first cohort. Broadly in line with IMGT annotations, most TCR beta V segments showed up in productive rearrangements about 87% or about 30% of the time in an earlier analysis of approximately 640 of the donors. The 87-base-pair reads could not distinguish some IMGT-functional V segments, including TRBV6-2 and TRBV6-3, so those segments were excluded. A group of highly shared sequence variants was considered likely to be a technical artifact of the sequencing pipeline. Presence/absence analyses assumed roughly uniform sequencing depth across donors, an assumption that may not hold. In a later analysis, HLA-associated TCR beta chains showed more clonal expansion and lower generation probabilities than non-associated chains that were equally common. The earlier analysis of 587 of the donors excluded seventeen rarely observed V segments, including chromosome 9 orphons, because counts were too low. Cytomegalovirus status was reported to be diagnosed by the classifier with high specificity and sensitivity in both the original and validation cohorts. Most CMV-associated TCR beta chains appeared to be HLA-restricted in a later analysis, and the HLA associations seemed to be driven largely by CMV exposure. Several of the top co-occurrence clusters appeared to be linked to parvovirus B19, influenza, CMV and Epstein-Barr virus, according to a later analysis. A total of fewer than 200 TCR beta chains were listed by the study as associated with cytomegalovirus. A later analysis found that TCR association rates varied across HLA loci, with DRB1 alleles showing the most associated TCRs and HLA-C alleles the fewest. Most TCR sequences were seen in very few donors, while some public TCRs were found in many individuals. Because some donors lacked HLA typing at each locus, the association tests relied only on the typed subset. Correlated functional status among segregating V segments might be attributable to linkage disequilibrium, but an unknown experimental factor could not be ruled out. Only TCR beta chains were sequenced in this cohort, and the absence of alpha or paired-chain data limited detectable features. A few of the identified cytomegalovirus-associated TCR beta chains were confirmed in vitro to be specific for cytomegalovirus antigens. In a later genetic analysis, fewer N-insertions in productive TCRs were reported among donors in an Asian-associated ancestry cluster than the approximately 670-donor mean. An association between a missense DCLRE1C variant and V-gene and J-gene trimming of TCR beta chains was found in a later genetic analysis and replicated in an independent cohort. The authors suggested that the approach could potentially be generalized to other disease states and immunological phenotypes. At a false discovery rate of 0.05, a later analysis linked 15,000 to 20,000 TCR beta sequences to specific HLA alleles. For the cohort, immune exposure information was limited to CMV serostatus. Assigning TCR associations to individual alleles was difficult when HLA alleles, especially DR and DQ, strongly co-occurred.

The cohort consisted of 650 to 700 healthy bone marrow donors. Cohort members were all nominally healthy when sampled, although unrecorded immune exposures were likely present. The donor was CMV seronegative and belonged to the group of roughly 330 seronegative cohort members. Every donor gave a peripheral blood sample, and the peripheral blood mononuclear cells from that sample were used for TCR beta sequencing. The Qiagen DNeasy Blood Extraction Kit was used to extract genomic DNA from the blood cell samples. The V and J segments used are TRBV7-6 and TRBJ2-7, with the D segment identity uncertain. The TCR was taken from a male donor in good health and CMV-seronegative. The sample consisted of PBMCs. The CDR3 reads as follows: CASSFAPDSGSEQYF. The nucleotides read TGTGCCAGCAGCTTTGCTCCAGATTCTGGCAGCGAGCAGTACTTC. Extended through the reference TRBV7-6 and TRBJ2-7 proteins, this CDR3 yields the full variable domain: GAGVSQSPRYKVTKRGQDVALRCDPISGHVSLYWYRQALGQGPEFLTYFNYEAQQDKSGLPNDRFSAERPEGSISTLTIQRTEQRDSAMYRCASSFAPDSGSEQYFGPGTRLTVT.